Presented here are 15 T cell receptor beta chains from one specimen sequenced in a study of CD8+CD57+ T cells in acquired aplastic anemia. TCR beta VDJ and CDR3 profiling used genomic DNA as template. TCRdb recomputed calls from the reads with MiXCR, one row per CDR3 protein. The table records about 210,000 distinct CDR3 sequences, about 59% of them present only once. Specimen: sorted CD4+, CD8+, or CD8+CD57+ T cells (not recorded which) from PBMCs. The receptors originated from a human donor in good health.

This clonotype showed up many times. The V call is TRBV27, the J call TRBJ2-2, with unresolved D. V lost 0 bases and J lost 6, with 8 bases in between. Germline V gene sequence: CDR1 MNHEY, CDR2 SMNVEV (reference sequence). CDR3 size: 14 residues. CDR3 DNA: TGTGCCAGCAGTTTATCTGGGATCTCCGGGGAGCTGTTTTTT. Translating it yields CASSLSGISGELFF.

V usage is TRBV7-3 and J usage is TRBJ2-1; either TRBD1 or TRBD2 may fit D (5 bases each). The CDR3 has 15 residues. Trimming pared 4 bases from V and 4 bases from J, leaving 14 bases between. From germline, CDR1 is SGHTA and CDR2 FQGTGA. The CDR3 nucleotides are TGTGCCAGCAGCTCGAAGGTTGGGGGTTACAATGAGCAGTTCTTC. This sequence encodes CASSSKVGGYNEQFF.

The V and J genes are TRBV24-1 and TRBJ2-5; D not resolved. CDR1 is KGHDR, CDR2 SFDVKD, per germline. CDR3 length: 13 amino acids. This CDR3 is CARLMSSVETQYF. Here the CDR3 DNA reads TGTGCAAGATTGATGAGCTCGGTTGAGACCCAGTACTTC.

This clonotype has at least ten counts. The gene calls are TRBV14 and TRBJ1-1; a weak D match, TRBD1 (5 bases). The germline CDR1 and CDR2 sequences are SGHDN and FVKESK. V lost 4 bases, J lost 6 bases, and 15 bases lay in between. CDR3 length equals 14 residues. The CDR3 protein is CASSPGGSGSEAFF. The CDR3 nucleotides are TGTGCCAGCAGCCCAGGCGGGTCAGGGTCTGAAGCTTTCTTT.

This clonotype was seen only a few times. The CDR3 region has the DNA TGTGCCAGCAGCGCCCCGGGAGGCCGCCACTACGAGCAGTACTTC. Its translation is CASSAPGGRHYEQYF. V and J are TRBV7-9 and TRBJ2-7, with 7 positions matching TRBD2. J gave up 3 bases and V 5 bases, and 10 bases lay outside the gene matches. Germline-derived CDR1 and CDR2 are SEHNR and FQNEAQ (reference sequence). This CDR3 contains 15 residues.

For this clonotype: This may arise from a read error, as a much more abundant clone is one base away. The chain is built from TRBV4-1 and TRBJ1-2; TRBD1 might be the D (6 bases). The CDR3 is 16 residues long. Looked up from germline, CDR1 is MGHRA and CDR2 is YSYEKL. CDR3 coding DNA: TGCGGCAGCAGCCAAGAGGGGGGCGGCCCTCACTATGGCTACACCTTC. Residues: CGSSQEGGGPHYGYTF.

V usage is TRBV12-3 or TRBV12-4 and J usage is TRBJ1-2; 7 nucleotides agree with TRBD1. Trimming removed 4 bases from V and 4 bases from J; junction bases left unmatched: 3. The length of the CDR3 is 13 residues. The CDR3 reads CASSWDRTYGYTF. The CDR3 DNA sequence: TGTGCCAGCAGTTGGGACAGAACCTATGGCTACACCTTC.

This chain links TRBV20-1 with TRBJ2-1; 8 bases map to TRBD1. V shed 5 bases and J 5 bases; nucleotides not matched to a gene: 8. The CDR3 loop spans 14 amino acids. CDR1 DFQATT and CDR2 SNEGSKA come from the germline V gene (reference sequence). CDR3 region: CSAPDRVRDNEQFF. The DNA for the CDR3 is TGCAGTGCTCCGGACAGGGTAAGGGACAATGAGCAGTTCTTC.

The CDR3 region has the DNA TGTGCCAGCAGCGGAGCGGGTGAGCAGTTCTTC. Its protein is CASSGAGEQFF. The chain links TRBV9 to TRBJ2-1, with D perhaps TRBD2 (6 bases). Looked up from germline, CDR1 is SGDLS and CDR2 is YYNGEE. Trimming took off 3 bases at V and 9 bases at J, with 7 bases between the two ends. This CDR3 has 11 residues.

V gene TRBV10-1 combines with J gene TRBJ2-3, with a possible D match to TRBD2 (7 bases). The V gene's germline CDR1 is WNHNN and CDR2 SYGVQD (reference sequence). This CDR3 contains 18 residues. Trimming pared 2 bases from V and 1 base from J, leaving 19 bases between. CDR3: CASSEGYEWRGRTDTQYF. The CDR3 bases are TGCGCCAGCAGTGAGGGTTACGAGTGGCGGGGGCGCACAGATACGCAGTATTTT.

In regard to this clonotype: This is likely a read error, given that the CDR3 carries no conserved phenylalanine or tryptophan at its end. The CDR3 sequence: CASSSPTGSLSYEQYC. The CDR3 DNA is TGTGCCAGCAGCTCCCCGACAGGCTCCCTCTCCTACGAGCAGTACTGC. The chain recombines TRBV7-8 with TRBJ2-7; maybe TRBD1 (6 bases). V dropped 4 bases and J dropped 0 bases, with 16 bases sitting between them. CDR3 length: 16 residues. Germline loops: CDR1 SGHVS, CDR2 FQNEAQ.

The chain combines TRBV7-9 with TRBJ2-3; weak D call: TRBD2 (5 bases). Trimming cost V 5 bases and J 2 bases, with 14 bases left between them. This CDR3 spans 15 amino acids. CDR1 and CDR2 from the germline V gene are SEHNR and FQNEAQ (reference sequence). CDR3 DNA: TGTGCCAGCAGCCCGAGGGTCACAGTCACAGATACGCAGTATTTT. Its protein is CASSPRVTVTDTQYF.

This clonotype has just a few counts. The V and J genes are TRBV12-3 or TRBV12-4 and TRBJ1-6; no clear D. The CDR3 is 12 amino acids. The V end was cut by 2 bases, the J end by 7 bases, with 3 bases between. The CDR3 nucleotides read TGTGCCAGCAGTTTACAGAATTCACCCCTCCACTTT. It specifies CASSLQNSPLHF.

This clonotype occurred many times. The chain uses TRBV4-3 and TRBJ2-5; D gene ambiguous. The CDR3 extends over 15 amino acids. V shed 0 bases and J shed 5 bases, with 13 bases lying between them. The germline V gene encodes CDR1 LGHNA and CDR2 YSLEER. CDR3 region: CASSQDKGSLETQYF. As DNA, the CDR3 is TGCGCCAGCAGCCAAGATAAAGGGTCGCTTGAGACCCAGTACTTC.

At least ten counts were recorded for this clonotype. The rearrangement joins TRBV5-1 to TRBJ2-2; 14 bases are shared with TRBD2. CDR1 and CDR2 (germline): SGHRS, YFSETQ. The CDR3 loop spans 16 amino acids. Trimming at V came to 0 bases and at J to 9 bases, leaving 4 bases not matched to a gene. In nucleotides, the CDR3 is TGCGCCAGCAGCTTGGAGGGACTAGCGGGAGAGCGGGAGCTGTTTTTT. Its translation: CASSLEGLAGERELFF.